Listed here are 22 T cell receptor beta chains from one sample, sequenced in a study of neurological immune-mediated disorders. Time point described: longitudinal time-point 1 (baseline). TCRdb processed the 5' RACE reads anew with MiXCR; each CDR3 protein has one entry. This sample carries tens of thousands of distinct CDR3 sequences, roughly an eighth of them seen once, and the ten largest clones take around 4.6%. The specimen was PBMCs. Every receptor here comes from a female donor with HTLV-1-associated myelopathy (HAM/TSP).

In its sample, this clonotype was seen many times. The rearrangement links TRBV20-1 to TRBJ1-3; maybe TRBD1 (5 bases). The CDR3 is made up of 13 amino acids. Trimming took off 6 bases at V and 2 bases at J, with 11 bases between the two ends. From germline, CDR1 is DFQATT and CDR2 SNEGSKA (reference sequence). The CDR3 DNA reads as TGCAGTGCCCTAGACAGAACTGGAAACACCATATATTTT. This gives the protein CSALDRTGNTIYF.

In this sample, this clonotype turned up many times. The chain combines TRBV20-1 with TRBJ1-1; no clear D. The V end lost 2 bases, the J end lost 0 bases, and 7 bases lay between the germline ends. This CDR3 is 13 amino acids long. Germline V gene sequence: CDR1 DFQATT, CDR2 SNEGSKA (reference sequence). The chain's CDR3 is CSARRQMNTEAFF. CDR3 nucleotides: TGCAGTGCTAGACGCCAAATGAACACTGAAGCTTTCTTT.

At least ten counts were recorded for this clonotype. The DNA for the CDR3 is TGCAGTGCTTTCTCCGGACTAGCCTACGAGCAGTACTTC. This translates into CSAFSGLAYEQYF. The rearrangement uses TRBV20-1 and TRBJ2-7; the match to TRBD2 covers 7 bases. The germline V gene encodes CDR1 DFQATT and CDR2 SNEGSKA (reference sequence). This CDR3 is 13 amino acids long. V trimming: 5 bases; J trimming: 2 bases; junction bases outside the gene matches: 6.

This clonotype came up many times. The CDR3 DNA reads as TGTGCCAGCAGCAGACAGGGCCCGGTTACCGAGCAGTTCTTC. As protein: CASSRQGPVTEQFF. This chain connects TRBV7-2 to TRBJ2-1, with 7 bases fitting TRBD1. After removal of 5 bases from V and 10 bases from J, the junction contained 11 bases not matched to a gene. The germline gives CDR1 SGHTA, CDR2 FQGNSA. This CDR3 region has 14 residues.

This clonotype appeared many times. The chain links TRBV5-1 to TRBJ2-1, with D possibly matching TRBD1 (6 bases). The V and J ends lost 1 base and 6 bases respectively, with 23 bases between them. The CDR3 is 18 residues long. Germline V gene data show CDR1 as SGHRS and CDR2 as YFSETQ. The CDR3: CASSLRGSRGTGTNEQFF. The CDR3, as DNA: TGCGCCAGCAGCTTGAGAGGTTCGAGGGGAACAGGGACCAATGAGCAGTTCTTC.

This chain joins TRBV3-1 and TRBJ1-2, with D unresolved. V gave up 0 bases and J gave up 6 bases, with 14 bases separating them. The CDR3 runs to 15 residues. Germline V CDR1 and CDR2: LGHDT, YNNKEL (reference sequence). Here the CDR3 reads CASSQEVGGSDGYTF. The CDR3 nucleotides are TGTGCCAGCAGCCAAGAGGTGGGCGGGAGTGATGGCTACACCTTC.

This clonotype has just a few counts. The chain joins TRBV12-3 or TRBV12-4 to TRBJ1-2; unclear D gene. The CDR3 consists of 15 residues. V lost 6 bases and J 2 bases, leaving 16 bases between the germline ends. The CDR3 DNA reads as TGTGCCAGCAGCCAGGCCCCGAGAGAGAACTATGGCTACACCTTC. Residues: CASSQAPRENYGYTF.

This chain uses TRBV12-3 or TRBV12-4 with TRBJ1-5; 7 positions agree with TRBD1. V trimming: 6 bases; J trimming: 0 bases; junction bases outside the gene matches: 5. This CDR3 region has 15 residues. CDR3 loop: CASRRTGYSNQPQHF. CDR3 coding DNA: TGTGCCAGCAGGCGGACAGGTTATAGCAATCAGCCCCAGCATTTT.

This clonotype was seen ten or more times. V and J are TRBV5-1 and TRBJ2-1, with D perhaps TRBD2 (7 bases). The CDR3 is 15 residues long. Germline values: CDR1 SGHRS, CDR2 YFSETQ. V lost 2 bases and J lost 9, with 18 bases in between. The CDR3 DNA is TGCGCCAGCAGCTTATTTTTGGGGGGGCATGGTGAGCAGTTCTTC. It encodes CASSLFLGGHGEQFF.

This clonotype came up many times. The chain employs TRBV20-1 and TRBJ2-1, with 9 bases aligning to TRBD2. V was pared by 1 base and J by 0 bases, with 7 bases of the junction left unmatched. Germline V gene lookup returns CDR1 DFQATT and CDR2 SNEGSKA (reference sequence). The CDR3 is 17 residues long. The CDR3 spells CSARAAGGYVSYNEQFF. CDR3 nucleotides: TGCAGTGCTAGAGCAGCGGGGGGCTACGTCTCCTACAATGAGCAGTTCTTC.

This clonotype was recorded at least ten times. The V and J genes are TRBV11-2 and TRBJ1-6; D remains ambiguous. Trimming removed 4 bases at V and 0 bases at J, with 7 bases between. The V gene's germline CDR1 is SGHAT and CDR2 FQNNGV. CDR3 length: 15 residues. The CDR3 loop reads CASSSEISYNSPLHF. CDR3 DNA: TGTGCCAGCAGCTCAGAGATCTCCTATAATTCACCCCTCCACTTT.

This clonotype was observed many times. The chain links TRBV12-3 or TRBV12-4 to TRBJ2-7; possible D gene TRBD1, 5 bases. Trimming shortened V by 4 bases and J by 2 bases, and 15 bases separated the two germline ends. The CDR3 is 15 residues long. CDR3: CASSWRGRVTYEQYF. The CDR3 bases are TGTGCCAGCAGTTGGAGAGGCAGGGTGACCTACGAGCAGTACTTC.

In this sample, this clonotype turned up many times. The gene calls are TRBV5-1 and TRBJ2-1; 9 nucleotides agree with TRBD2. Looked up from germline, CDR1 is SGHRS and CDR2 is YFSETQ. The CDR3 is 16 residues long. J gave up 4 bases and V 0 bases, and 5 bases lay outside the gene matches. The DNA for the CDR3 is TGCGCCAGCAGCTTGGGTCAGCTAGCGGGGTACAATGAGCAGTTCTTC. Amino acid sequence: CASSLGQLAGYNEQFF.

In its sample, this clonotype was seen many times. The chain has TRBV5-6 and TRBJ2-7; D remains ambiguous. Germline V gene sequence: CDR1 SGHDT, CDR2 YYEEEE. The CDR3 totals 13 residues. Trimming took 7 bases from V and 7 from J, leaving 18 bases between them. This CDR3 reads CASGRTPEREQYF. As DNA, the CDR3 is TGTGCCAGCGGGCGGACCCCGGAGAGGGAGCAGTACTTC.

This clonotype showed up many times. The gene calls are TRBV28 and TRBJ1-2, with 9 positions matching TRBD1. The V and J ends lost 5 bases and 6 bases, in that order; junction bases with no gene match: 13. Germline values: CDR1 MDHEN, CDR2 SYDVKM. The CDR3 is 16 residues long. CDR3 sequence reads: CASSPPRDRVGNGYTF. In nucleotides, the CDR3 is TGTGCCAGCAGTCCCCCCCGGGACAGGGTGGGAAATGGCTACACCTTC.

A note on this clonotype: This may be a read error, as it is one base from a much larger clone. J is TRBJ1-2 and V is TRBV5-1, with a possible D match to TRBD1 (6 bases). V gave up 0 bases and J gave up 7 bases, with 22 bases separating them. The CDR3 extends over 17 amino acids. Per germline, CDR1 SGHRS and CDR2 YFSETQ. DNA for the CDR3: TGCGCCAGCAGCTTGGGGGTACAGGGCCCTTTTTCGGGTGGCTACACCTTC. Translated: CASSLGVQGPFSGGYTF.

This clonotype has at least ten counts. The chain carries TRBV12-3 or TRBV12-4 and TRBJ1-1; unclear D gene. This CDR3 is built from 11 residues. V gave up 6 bases and J gave up 5 bases, with 7 bases separating them. The CDR3 DNA is TGTGCCAGCAGCCTTGGGACTGAAGCTTTCTTT. It specifies CASSLGTEAFF.

In this sample, this clonotype turned up many times. V usage is TRBV5-1 and J usage is TRBJ2-3; 8 nucleotides align to TRBD2. The V segment lost 6 bases and the J segment 4 bases; nucleotides outside the gene matches: 7. Germline CDR1 and CDR2: SGHRS and YFSETQ. The CDR3 is 14 residues long. CDR3 amino acids: CASILNGGADTQYF. CDR3 nucleotide sequence: TGCGCCAGCATCCTCAACGGGGGGGCAGATACGCAGTATTTT.

The chain uses TRBV5-1 and TRBJ2-3; D remains unclear. V gave up 0 bases and J gave up 3 bases, with 5 bases separating them. Germline V gene lookup returns CDR1 SGHRS and CDR2 YFSETQ. This CDR3 is 13 amino acids long. The CDR3 spells CASSLAVTDTQYF. In nucleotides, the CDR3 is TGCGCCAGCAGCTTGGCCGTAACAGATACGCAGTATTTT. The full variable domain, rest sourced from reference TRBV5-1 and TRBJ2-3, is KAGVTQTPRYLIKTRGQQVTLSCSPISGHRSVSWYQQTPGQGLQFLFEYFSETQRNKGNFPGRFSGRQFSNSRSEMNVSTLELGDSALYLCASSLAVTDTQYFGPGTRLTVL.

This clonotype showed up many times. V is TRBV27 and J is TRBJ2-1; TRBD1 aligns across 12 bases. The CDR3 has 15 residues. Germline V CDR1 and CDR2: MNHEY, SMNVEV (reference sequence). Trimming took 3 bases from V and 10 from J; bases not matched to a gene: 7. CDR3 region: CASSLSGQGAREQFF. The DNA for the CDR3 is TGTGCCAGCAGTTTGTCGGGACAGGGGGCGCGCGAGCAGTTCTTC.

This clonotype was seen at least ten times. The rearrangement joins TRBV5-1 to TRBJ2-2; weak D call: TRBD1 (5 bases). V was cut by 0 bases and J by 0 bases, with 12 bases left in between. CDR3 length: 17 residues. CDR1 is SGHRS and CDR2 is YFSETQ in the germline V gene. CDR3 sequence reads: CASSLARGPPNTGELFF. The CDR3 coding sequence is TGCGCCAGCAGCTTGGCAAGGGGCCCGCCGAACACCGGGGAGCTGTTTTTT.

This clonotype was observed at least ten times. The chain combines TRBV9 with TRBJ2-1, with TRBD1 identical over 11 bases. Germline V CDR1 and CDR2: SGDLS, YYNGEE. The length of the CDR3 is 15 residues. The junction had 11 bases not matched to a gene; V was cut back by 6 bases and J by 9 bases. CDR3 nucleotide sequence: TGTGCCAGCACCGAGGGGACAGGGGGATTTGGTGAGCAGTTCTTC. This translates into CASTEGTGGFGEQFF.